This T cell receptor beta chain was sequenced for a study of post-analysis software for immune sequencing data. Study-level information: The disease courses spanned relapsing-remitting, secondary progressive and progressive-relapsing forms of multiple sclerosis. Points from the study as a whole: Four or five TRBV segments, including TRBV5-6, TRBV5-1 and TRBV20-1, were more frequent in patients than controls.

This CDR3 spans 15 amino acids. V was clipped by 7 bases and J by 2 bases, with 15 bases between them. Unique molecular identifiers had been added to the TCR beta cDNA libraries. Each CDR3 protein gets one entry after TCRdb re-called the PCR reads with MiXCR. The sample lists 650,000 to 850,000 distinct CDR3 sequences, 53% occurring once. To note about this clonotype: Its antigen is currently unknown.

The sequence derives from a girl aged 10-17 years with multiple sclerosis. Sample: blood. V usage is TRBV12-3 or TRBV12-4 and J usage is TRBJ2-1, with D possibly being TRBD2 (6 bases). The chain's CDR3 is CASTLGLLTYNEQFF. CDR3 coding DNA: TGTGCCAGCACCCTGGGACTCCTTACCTACAATGAGCAGTTCTTC.